This T cell receptor beta chain was profiled in a study of cytomegalovirus exposure and HLA in healthy donors (dated by TCRdb to 2016 to 2017). About the study as a whole: In an earlier analysis of under 750 of the donors, about 270 Gb of sequence data and some 120 million unique TCR beta sequences from 150 million to 200 million T cells were reported. About 280 gigabases of sequencing data and around 80 million unique TCR sequences made up an early release that covered under 750 HLA-typed donors. Among the roughly 400 genotyped donors, approximately 81% belonged to the genetic ancestry cluster associated with self-reported Caucasian donors. The aim of the study was to test whether cataloging public T cell receptors could identify signatures of past pathogen exposure. Using immunosequencing, the study profiled T cell repertoires from roughly 650 subjects and related those repertoires to cytomegalovirus serostatus. In addition to the first cohort of 666 subjects, a separate validation cohort of around 110 different subjects was used. High-throughput TCR immunosequencing, statistical association of individual TCRs with disease status, and machine learning were combined to predict cytomegalovirus infection status. To study patterns of TCR occurrence, a later analysis re-analyzed previously published TCR beta repertoires from 500 to 850 donors and added high-resolution HLA genotyping. Rather than using new phenotypic data, the later analysis identified candidate immune exposures from TCR beta sequences and from how often those sequences occurred across donors. To decide whether each TCR beta V gene segment behaved as functional or pseudogenic, an earlier analysis of some 600 of the donors relied on high-throughput TCR beta sequencing. Donor age, sex, ethnicity and CMV serostatus were collected together with the repertoire data. A later genetic analysis took genome-wide SNP genotypes for about 55% of the 666 donors and used that subset as a discovery cohort. Every discovery cohort repertoire had been produced on one sequencing platform. HLA typing covered class I and class II loci at four-digit resolution. The number of typed donors differed by locus: about 629-640 for A, B, C, DRB1 and DQB1; 500 to 550 for DQA1; approximately 600 for DPA1; and around 490 for DPB1. Because of strong linkage in the cohort, five DR-DQ haplotypes were treated as single units for association and clustering. Among roughly 370 genotyped donors of the cohort, an average of 235,054 unique TCR beta nucleotide sequences were sequenced per donor, around a sixth of them non-productive. On the study overall, not on this receptor specifically: V-gene and J-gene trimming of TCR beta chains was associated with a missense DCLRE1C variant in a later genetic analysis, and the association was replicated in an independent cohort. According to the authors, the approach could potentially be generalized to other disease states and immunological phenotypes. The only immune exposure information available for the cohort was CMV serostatus. Because counts were too low, roughly 17 rarely observed V segments, including chromosome 9 orphons, were left out of the earlier analysis of 500 to 750 of the donors. While some public TCRs were present in many individuals, most TCR sequences turned up only very rarely across donors. A cluster of highly shared sequence variants was judged likely to represent a technical artifact of the sequencing pipeline. This cohort had only TCR beta chains sequenced, and the lack of alpha or paired-chain data limited which features could be detected. Some IMGT-functional V segments, including TRBV6-2 and TRBV6-3, could not be told apart with the 87-base-pair reads, so those segments were excluded. At a false discovery rate of 0.05, a later analysis linked around 17,000 TCR beta sequences to specific HLA alleles. The classifier was reported to diagnose cytomegalovirus status with high specificity and sensitivity in both the original cohort and the validation cohort. An earlier analysis of several hundred of the donors showed that most TCR beta V segments appeared in productive rearrangements either about 87% or about 30% of the time, which broadly matched IMGT annotations. Roughly uniform sequencing depth across donors was assumed in presence/absence analyses, although this assumption may not hold. According to a later analysis, TCR association rates differed among HLA loci, with DRB1 alleles showing the most associated TCRs and HLA-C alleles showing the fewest. In a later analysis, several top co-occurrence clusters were reported to appear linked to parvovirus B19, influenza, CMV and Epstein-Barr virus. In vitro tests confirmed that three of the cytomegalovirus-associated TCR beta chains recognize cytomegalovirus antigens. When HLA alleles, especially DR and DQ, strongly co-occurred, TCR associations were difficult to assign to individual alleles. Because HLA typing was unavailable for some donors at each locus, only the typed subset was used in association tests. A later analysis found that HLA-associated TCR beta chains were more clonally expanded and had lower generation probabilities than equally common non-associated chains. A total of 150 or so TCR beta chains were listed by the study as associated with cytomegalovirus. Correlated functional status among segregating V segments might be attributable to linkage disequilibrium, but an unknown experimental factor could not be ruled out. A later analysis found that most CMV-associated TCR beta chains appeared HLA-restricted, with HLA associations seemingly driven largely by CMV exposure. A further reported finding was that TCR beta sequences accurately predicted the HLA-A and HLA-B alleles for most subjects in the first cohort. In a later genetic analysis, fewer N-insertions in productive TCRs were reported among donors in an Asian-associated ancestry cluster than the approximately 670-donor mean.

Receptors were amplified or captured by the immunoSEQ multiplex PCR assay. For the multiplex PCR, a mixture combining 60 forward primers for TCR Vbeta segments and 13 reverse primers for TCR Jbeta segments was used. The CDR3 region of rearranged TCR beta genes was amplified from genomic DNA with a multiplex PCR assay. The Illumina HiSeq System was used to sequence the amplified TCR beta libraries as 87-base-pair reads. Per the original workflow: In a later analysis, roughly 80 million unique TCR beta chains were counted across the 500 to 850 repertoires, and roughly 11 million of these chains were shared by at least two donors. A nearest-neighbor algorithm error-corrected the raw reads and collapsed the reads into unique sequences, merging closely related sequences to remove PCR and sequencing errors. Alignment of CDR3 sequences to IMGT reference sequences was used to assign V, D and J gene segments. Each retained sequence needed at least a six-nucleotide match to both a V gene segment and a J gene segment. Rearrangements were called productive when the CDR3 lacked stop codons and stayed in frame with V and J; all others were non-productive. CDR3 was defined by IMGT convention, running from the second conserved V-encoded cysteine to the conserved J-encoded phenylalanine. In an earlier analysis of 587 of the donors, sequences lacking an unambiguous match to a single V gene segment were excluded. An earlier analysis of under 750 of the donors called V segments functional above 56.7% productive rearrangements and segregating when the between-donor standard deviation exceeded 5%. A statistical classification framework was developed to diagnose cytomegalovirus status using the catalog of TCR beta chain sequences. V and J gene assignment, in a later analysis, came from comparing TCR nucleotide sequences with IMGT/GENE-DB human TR gene sequences. A later analysis assigned CDR3 sequences and most-parsimonious VDJ recombination scenarios with the TCRdist pipeline. In a later analysis, every TCR beta chain was defined by the combination of its CDR3 amino acid sequence and its V-gene family, and reads without a unique V-gene family were dropped. A later analysis removed 450 to 600 highly shared, low-generation-probability nucleotide sequences to deal with suspected cross-contamination and a sequencing artifact. In a later analysis, a clonal expansion index for each public chain was calculated from normalized within-repertoire ranks of inferred template counts. In a later analysis, generation probabilities were computed with a VDJ recombination model fitted to out-of-frame rearrangements, and the resulting probabilities were checked against IGoR. In a later analysis, TCR-TCR, TCR-HLA and TCR-CMV co-occurrence was scored with hypergeometric tests, and a repertoire-size bias correction was applied to TCR pairs. To estimate false discovery rates, a later analysis permuted the HLA or CMV assignments 20 times. In a later analysis, co-occurring TCRs were grouped with DBSCAN, and TCRdist sequence similarity was added when clustering was performed within HLA-allele-positive subsets. For co-occurrence clustering, repertoires with fewer than 30,000 or more than 120,000 public chains were excluded, along with roughly five repertoires with anomalous nucleotide sharing. Here the immuneACCESS table is served through TCRdb, limited to in-frame sequences with V and J called. Missing clones are a known gap in these copies; in checked studies unresolved V genes cover under half, and the rest lacks a known reason. The V and J calls and clone size come from that table; D and trimming were worked out from the DNA. This sample has approximately 200,000 clones in its table, and around 81% of those were observed once. Around 1.9% of the sample belongs to the ten largest clones.

In total, 666 healthy bone marrow donors made up the cohort. Cohort members were all nominally healthy when sampled, although unrecorded immune exposures were likely present. The donor tested CMV seropositive, placing the donor among the roughly 300 seropositive members of the cohort. A peripheral blood sample was provided by each donor, and peripheral blood mononuclear cells were used for TCR beta sequencing. The Qiagen DNeasy Blood Extraction Kit was used to extract genomic DNA from the blood cell samples. The CDR3 runs 14 amino acids, cysteine and valine included. Solely the CDR3 DNA is kept, with 42 bases framed from the first base. To note about this clone: Its cognate antigen has yet to be identified. One base away there is no much larger clone; base qualities are not given.

This chain joins TRBV21-1 to TRBJ2-7; the table assigns TRBD2, which was not confirmed against the DNA. TRBV21-1 is a pseudogene locus. The TCR sequence derives from a woman aged 18-29 years in good health and CMV-seropositive. Sequencing was performed on PBMCs. The DNA sequence follows: TGTGCCAGCAGCAGTCTGTCGCGGGGGGAGGAGCAGTACGTC. Translation gives CASSSLSRGEEQYV.